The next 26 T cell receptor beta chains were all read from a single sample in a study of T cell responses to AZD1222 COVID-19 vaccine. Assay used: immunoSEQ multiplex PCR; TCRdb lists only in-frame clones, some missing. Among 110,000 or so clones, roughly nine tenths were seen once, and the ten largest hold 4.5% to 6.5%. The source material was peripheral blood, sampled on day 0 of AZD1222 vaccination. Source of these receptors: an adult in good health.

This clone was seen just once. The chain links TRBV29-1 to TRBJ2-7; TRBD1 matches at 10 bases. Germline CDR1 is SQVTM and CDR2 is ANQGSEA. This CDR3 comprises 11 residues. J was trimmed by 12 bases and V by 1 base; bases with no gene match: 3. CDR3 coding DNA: TGCAGCGTTGAAGGAGGACAGGGGGTGTACTTC. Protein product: CSVEGGQGVYF.

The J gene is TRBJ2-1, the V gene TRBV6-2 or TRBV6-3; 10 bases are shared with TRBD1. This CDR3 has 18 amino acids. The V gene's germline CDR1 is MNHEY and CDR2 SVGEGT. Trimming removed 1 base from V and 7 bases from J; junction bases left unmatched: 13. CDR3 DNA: TGTGCCAGCAGTTACTACCTTGACGCTGGACAGGGGGAGAATGAGCAGTTCTTC. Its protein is CASSYYLDAGQGENEQFF.

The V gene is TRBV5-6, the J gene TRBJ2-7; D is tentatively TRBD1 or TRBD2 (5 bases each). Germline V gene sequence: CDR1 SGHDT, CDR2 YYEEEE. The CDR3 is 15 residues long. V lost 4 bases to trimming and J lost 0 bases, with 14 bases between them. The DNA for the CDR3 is TGTGCCAGCAGCCTCGGGACGGTCAGCTCCTACGAGCAGTACTTC. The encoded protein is CASSLGTVSSYEQYF.

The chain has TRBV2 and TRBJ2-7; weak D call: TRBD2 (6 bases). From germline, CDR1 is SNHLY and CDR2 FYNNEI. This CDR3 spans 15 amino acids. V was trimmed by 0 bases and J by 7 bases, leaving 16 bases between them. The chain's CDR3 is CASSEAGGLPGEQYF. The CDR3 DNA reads TGTGCCAGCAGTGAAGCGGGGGGACTTCCGGGAGAGCAGTACTTC.

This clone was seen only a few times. CDR3 bases: TGCGCCAGCAGCATCACAGATTATAATTCACCCCTCCACTTT. Protein: CASSITDYNSPLHF. This chain uses TRBV4-3 with TRBJ1-6; no firm D call. This CDR3 has 14 residues. Per the germline V gene, CDR1 is LGHNA and CDR2 is YSLEER. V lost 5 bases to trimming and J lost 4 bases, with 9 bases between them.

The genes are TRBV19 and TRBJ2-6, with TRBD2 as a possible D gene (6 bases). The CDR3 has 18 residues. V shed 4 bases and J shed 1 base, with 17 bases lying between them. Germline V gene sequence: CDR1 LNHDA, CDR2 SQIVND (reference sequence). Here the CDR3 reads CASSSAGTPVSGANVLTF. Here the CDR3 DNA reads TGTGCCAGTAGTAGCGCCGGGACTCCTGTATCTGGGGCCAACGTCCTGACTTTC.

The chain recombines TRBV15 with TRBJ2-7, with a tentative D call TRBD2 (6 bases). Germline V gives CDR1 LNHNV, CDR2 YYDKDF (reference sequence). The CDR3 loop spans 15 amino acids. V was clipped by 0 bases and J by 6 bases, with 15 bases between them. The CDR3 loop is CATSRDSGEFREQYF. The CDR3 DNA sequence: TGTGCCACCAGCAGAGATTCGGGGGAATTCCGCGAGCAGTACTTC.

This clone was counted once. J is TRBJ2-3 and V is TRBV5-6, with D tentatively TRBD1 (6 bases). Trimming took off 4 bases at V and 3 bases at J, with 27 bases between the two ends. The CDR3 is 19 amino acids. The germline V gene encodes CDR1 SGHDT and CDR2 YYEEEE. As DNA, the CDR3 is TGTGCCAGCAGCCCCGTCCCCCTAGTGACTACAGGGATAACAGATACGCAGTATTTT. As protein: CASSPVPLVTTGITDTQYF.

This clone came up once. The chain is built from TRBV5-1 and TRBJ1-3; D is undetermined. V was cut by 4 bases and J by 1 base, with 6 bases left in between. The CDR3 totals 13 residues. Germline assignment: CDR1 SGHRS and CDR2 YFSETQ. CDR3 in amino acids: CASSTASGNTIYF. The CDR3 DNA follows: TGCGCCAGCAGCACAGCTTCTGGAAACACCATATATTTT.

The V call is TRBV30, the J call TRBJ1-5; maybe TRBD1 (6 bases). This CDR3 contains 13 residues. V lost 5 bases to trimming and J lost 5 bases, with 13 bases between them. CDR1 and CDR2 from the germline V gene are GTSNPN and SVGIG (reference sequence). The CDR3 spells CAWGQRADQPQHF. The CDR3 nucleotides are TGTGCCTGGGGACAGCGAGCCGATCAGCCCCAGCATTTT.

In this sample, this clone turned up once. The CDR3 here is CASSRNTGRGNTQYF. The CDR3 nucleotides are TGTGCCAGCAGCCGAAATACAGGCCGGGGCAATACGCAGTATTTT. The J gene is TRBJ2-3, the V gene TRBV6-5; D could derive from TRBD1 or TRBD2 (5 bases each). Germline V lookup: CDR1 MNHEY, CDR2 SVGAGI. Trimming took off 6 bases at V and 7 bases at J, with 20 bases between the two ends. This CDR3 comprises 15 residues.

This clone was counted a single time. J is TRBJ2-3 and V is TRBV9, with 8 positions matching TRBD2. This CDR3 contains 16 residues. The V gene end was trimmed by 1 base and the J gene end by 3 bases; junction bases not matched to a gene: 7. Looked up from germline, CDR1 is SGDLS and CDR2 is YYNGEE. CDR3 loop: CASSVWHGGATDTQYF. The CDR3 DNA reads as TGTGCCAGCAGCGTATGGCACGGGGGGGCAACAGATACGCAGTATTTT.

The CDR3 spells CASGLIGNYGYTF. CDR3 coding DNA: TGTGCTAGTGGTTTAATCGGTAACTATGGCTACACCTTC. The gene calls are TRBV12-5 and TRBJ1-2, with D uncertain. The germline gives CDR1 LGHNT, CDR2 FRNRAP. V dropped 3 bases and J dropped 1 base, with 6 bases sitting between them. This CDR3 is built from 13 residues.

CDR3 loop: CASSLDRNEKLFF. The CDR3 DNA follows: TGTGCCAGCAGTTTGGACAGAAATGAAAAACTGTTTTTT. J is TRBJ1-4 and V is TRBV6-9; tentative D call: TRBD1 (6 bases). Trimming removed 4 bases at V and 5 bases at J, with 8 bases between. The germline CDR1 and CDR2 sequences are MNHGY and SVAAGI. This CDR3 region has 13 residues.

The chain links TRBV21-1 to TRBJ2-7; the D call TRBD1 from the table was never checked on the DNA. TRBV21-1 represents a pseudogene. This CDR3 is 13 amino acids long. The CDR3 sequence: CASSKTTAYEQYF. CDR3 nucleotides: TGTGCCAGCAGCAAAACAACAGCTTACGAGCAGTACTTC.

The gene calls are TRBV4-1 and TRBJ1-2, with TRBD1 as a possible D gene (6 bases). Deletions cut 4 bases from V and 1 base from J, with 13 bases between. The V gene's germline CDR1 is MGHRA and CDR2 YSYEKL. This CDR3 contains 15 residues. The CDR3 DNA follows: TGCGCCAGCAGCCTGGACAGAGAAAATAACTATGGCTACACCTTC. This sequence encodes CASSLDRENNYGYTF.

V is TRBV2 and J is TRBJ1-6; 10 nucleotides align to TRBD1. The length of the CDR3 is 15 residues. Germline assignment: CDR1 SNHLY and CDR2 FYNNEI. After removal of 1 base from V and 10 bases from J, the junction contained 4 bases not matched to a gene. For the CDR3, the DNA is TGTGCCAGCAGTGAAGACTGGGGACAGGGGTCACCCCTCCACTTT. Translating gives CASSEDWGQGSPLHF.

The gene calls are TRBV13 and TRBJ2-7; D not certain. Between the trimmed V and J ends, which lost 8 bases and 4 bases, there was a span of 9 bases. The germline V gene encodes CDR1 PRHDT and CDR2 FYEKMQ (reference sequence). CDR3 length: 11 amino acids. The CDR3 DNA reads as TGTGCCAGCTCGGGCGGTTACGAGCAGTACTTC. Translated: CASSGGYEQYF.

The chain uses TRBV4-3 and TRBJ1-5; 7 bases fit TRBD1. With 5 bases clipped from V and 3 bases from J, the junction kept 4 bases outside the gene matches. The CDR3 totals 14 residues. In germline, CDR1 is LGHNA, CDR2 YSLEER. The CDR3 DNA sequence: TGCGCCAGCAGCGACGGACAGGTCAATCAGCCCCAGCATTTT. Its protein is CASSDGQVNQPQHF.

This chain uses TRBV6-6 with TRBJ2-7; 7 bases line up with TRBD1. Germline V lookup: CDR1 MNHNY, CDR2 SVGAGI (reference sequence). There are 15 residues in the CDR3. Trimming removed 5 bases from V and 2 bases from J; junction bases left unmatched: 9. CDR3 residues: CASSHRQGPTYEQYF. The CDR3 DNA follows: TGTGCCAGCAGTCACCGACAGGGACCCACCTACGAGCAGTACTTC.

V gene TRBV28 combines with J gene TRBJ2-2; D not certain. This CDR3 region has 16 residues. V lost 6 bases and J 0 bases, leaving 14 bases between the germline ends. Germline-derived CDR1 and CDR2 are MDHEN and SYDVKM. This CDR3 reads CASSSRVRANTGELFF. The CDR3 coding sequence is TGTGCCAGCAGCTCACGGGTTAGGGCGAACACCGGGGAGCTGTTTTTT.

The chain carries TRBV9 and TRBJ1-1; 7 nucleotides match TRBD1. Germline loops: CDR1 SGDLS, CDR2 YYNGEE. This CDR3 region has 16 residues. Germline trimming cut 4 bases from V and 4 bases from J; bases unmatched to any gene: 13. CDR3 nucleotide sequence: TGTGCCAGCAGCCCAGGGGAGGGGGCGAGGCTCACTGAAGCTTTCTTT. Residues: CASSPGEGARLTEAFF.

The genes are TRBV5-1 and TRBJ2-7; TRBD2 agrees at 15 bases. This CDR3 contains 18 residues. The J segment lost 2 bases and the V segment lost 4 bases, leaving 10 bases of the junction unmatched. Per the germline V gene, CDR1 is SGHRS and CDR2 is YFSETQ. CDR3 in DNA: TGCGCCAGCAGCCGGACTAGCGGGAGGGCCCTCTCCACCTACGAGCAGTACTTC. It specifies CASSRTSGRALSTYEQYF.

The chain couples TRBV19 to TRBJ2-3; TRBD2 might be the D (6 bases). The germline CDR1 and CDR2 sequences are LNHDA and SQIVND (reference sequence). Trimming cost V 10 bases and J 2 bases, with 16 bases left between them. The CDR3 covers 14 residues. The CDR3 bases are TGTGCCACCGCCCGGGGGAAGGACACAGATACGCAGTATTTT. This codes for CATARGKDTDTQYF.

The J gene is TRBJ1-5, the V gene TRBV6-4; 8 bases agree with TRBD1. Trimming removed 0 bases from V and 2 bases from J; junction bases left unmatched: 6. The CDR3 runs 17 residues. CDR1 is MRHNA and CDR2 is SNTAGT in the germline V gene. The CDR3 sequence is CASSDSDRGWGNQPQHF. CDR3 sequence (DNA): TGTGCCAGCAGTGACTCAGACAGGGGTTGGGGCAATCAGCCCCAGCATTTT.

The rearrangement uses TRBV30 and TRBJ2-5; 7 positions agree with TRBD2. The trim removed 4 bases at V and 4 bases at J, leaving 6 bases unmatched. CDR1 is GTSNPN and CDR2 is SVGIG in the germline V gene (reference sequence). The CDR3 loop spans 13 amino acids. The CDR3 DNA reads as TGTGCCTGGACAGTGCCGGGGGGAGAGACCCAGTACTTC. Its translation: CAWTVPGGETQYF.